This T cell receptor (beta chain) was obtained from a study of T cells expressing NK-cell markers. The CDR3 sequence is 15 residues long. TCRdb reanalyzed the 5' RACE reads, giving one entry per CDR3 protein sequence and no DNA. There are 200,000 to 300,000 distinct CDR3 sequences in the sample, with 0.3% to 0.45% held by the top ten. V and J are TRBV12-3 or TRBV12-4 and TRBJ2-3; absent DNA, TCRdb's TRBD2 call cannot be checked. Material for sequencing was blood T cells: a sorted CD56 or NKG2C T cell subset, CD4+ or CD8+ T cells, or bulk PBMC T cells (not recorded which). The TCR originated in a man aged 18 to 29 in good health. The CDR3 protein is CASGLAGVNTDTQYF.